Listed here are 24 T cell receptor beta chains from one sample, sequenced in a study of control samples from healthy donors and cancer patients. The assay was immunoSEQ multiplex PCR, and TCRdb's table has in-frame clones only and misses some. The table includes around 110,000 clones, approximately 93% detected once. Sample: blood. These receptors were collected from a man aged 25 to 40 in good health.

The rearrangement links TRBV5-1 to TRBJ1-6, with D maybe TRBD1 (5 bases). V gave up 1 base and J gave up 1 base, with 21 bases separating them. Germline CDR1 reads SGHRS; CDR2 reads YFSETQ. This CDR3 has 20 residues. The CDR3 spells CASSLWAKGTGHSYNSPLHF. CDR3 sequence (DNA): TGCGCCAGCAGCTTGTGGGCAAAAGGTACAGGCCATTCCTATAATTCACCCCTCCACTTT.

The J gene is TRBJ1-6, the V gene TRBV27; a weak D match, TRBD1 (5 bases). V dropped 8 bases and J dropped 10 bases, with 15 bases sitting between them. The CDR3 runs to 13 residues. Germline V gene lookup returns CDR1 MNHEY and CDR2 SMNVEV (reference sequence). The CDR3 loop is CASGLPGRSPLHF. DNA of the CDR3: TGTGCCAGCGGGTTGCCAGGGCGGTCACCCCTCCACTTT.

The rearrangement joins TRBV5-1 to TRBJ2-2; TRBD1 agrees at 8 bases. CDR1 and CDR2 (germline): SGHRS, YFSETQ. CDR3 length: 16 amino acids. Losses at the gene ends were 3 bases for V and 3 bases for J; bases not matched to a gene: 7. CDR3 bases: TGCGCCAGCAGCTCCGTACCGACAGGGGACACCGGGGAGCTGTTTTTT. Translated, it gives CASSSVPTGDTGELFF.

This sequence joins TRBV5-6 and TRBJ1-6; 8 bases are shared with TRBD1. CDR1 is SGHDT, CDR2 YYEEEE, per germline. The CDR3 spans 16 residues. V dropped 4 bases and J dropped 7; count of bases not matched to a gene: 10. The CDR3 nucleotides are TGTGCCAGCAGCCGTTCCGACAGGGGCGAAAATTCACCCCTCCACTTT. Its translation: CASSRSDRGENSPLHF.

The V call is TRBV2, the J call TRBJ1-2, with 8 bases aligning to TRBD1. Germline trimming cut 6 bases from V and 2 bases from J; bases unmatched to any gene: 5. This CDR3 contains 14 residues. The V gene's germline CDR1 is SNHLY and CDR2 FYNNEI. The CDR3 coding sequence is TGTGCCAGCAGCCTTCGGACAGGGAACTATGGCTACACCTTC. It yields the protein CASSLRTGNYGYTF.

The genes are TRBV10-3 and TRBJ2-3; D tentatively reads TRBD1 or TRBD2 (5 bases each). This CDR3 has 15 amino acids. The V end lost 4 bases, the J end lost 2 bases, and 13 bases lay between the germline ends. Germline loops: CDR1 ENHRY, CDR2 SYGVKD. The chain's CDR3 is CAISARDPSTDTQYF. CDR3 nucleotides: TGTGCCATCAGTGCTCGGGACCCCTCCACAGATACGCAGTATTTT.

This clone is a singleton in its sample. The chain combines TRBV7-9 with TRBJ1-2; D is unresolved. The CDR3 totals 18 residues. Trimming shortened V by 1 base and J by 2 bases, and 20 bases separated the two germline ends. The germline CDR1 and CDR2 sequences are SEHNR and FQNEAQ (reference sequence). The chain's CDR3 is CASSLGAGAKWKNYGYTF. CDR3 coding DNA: TGTGCCAGCAGCTTAGGTGCGGGCGCTAAATGGAAAAACTATGGCTACACCTTC.

The V call is TRBV11-1, the J call TRBJ1-3; D is perhaps TRBD1 (5 bases). V lost 11 bases and J lost 2, with 13 bases in between. The CDR3 has 13 residues. Looked up from germline, CDR1 is SGHAT and CDR2 is FQDESV (reference sequence). The CDR3 bases are TGTGCCTCCTCGACAGCTCCTGGAAACACCATATATTTT. Translating it yields CASSTAPGNTIYF.

The rearrangement joins TRBV28 to TRBJ2-3, with TRBD1 matching 7 bases. Trimming took 4 bases from V and 2 from J; bases not matched to a gene: 3. Germline loops: CDR1 MDHEN, CDR2 SYDVKM. The CDR3 runs 14 residues. CDR3 DNA sequence: TGTGCCAGCAGTTCGACAGGGTCCACAGATACGCAGTATTTT. Its protein product is CASSSTGSTDTQYF.

The rearrangement links TRBV28 to TRBJ1-1; no definite D call. V lost 3 bases, J lost 1 base, and 12 bases lay in between. This CDR3 comprises 15 residues. Germline values: CDR1 MDHEN, CDR2 SYDVKM. The CDR3 region has the DNA TGTGCCAGCAGTTTGTGGGCCAGGCAGAACACTGAAGCTTTCTTT. Translation: CASSLWARQNTEAFF. Filled out from reference TRBV28 and TRBJ1-1, the complete variable domain reads DVKVTQSSRYLVKRTGEKVFLECVQDMDHENMFWYRQDPGLGLRLIYFSYDVKMKEKGDIPEGYSVSREKKERFSLILESASTNQTSMYLCASSLWARQNTEAFFGQGTRLTVV.

The J gene is TRBJ2-1, the V gene TRBV5-4; D perhaps matches TRBD1 (5 bases). The V gene's germline CDR1 is SGHNT and CDR2 YYREEE (reference sequence). Trimming removed 1 base at V and 1 base at J, with 15 bases between. CDR3 length: 17 residues. In DNA form, the CDR3 reads TGTGCCAGCAGCTTGTCAGTTGTAGGGGCTTCCTACAATGAGCAGTTCTTC. It encodes CASSLSVVGASYNEQFF.

This chain uses TRBV25-1 with TRBJ1-2; D uncertain. The V end was cut by 3 bases, the J end by 6 bases, with 11 bases between. The length of the CDR3 is 13 residues. Germline CDR1 and CDR2: MGHDK and SYGVNS. The CDR3 DNA reads TGTGCCAGCAGTGACAAACTCCTCGATGGCTACACCTTC. Its protein is CASSDKLLDGYTF.

This clone turned up a few times. The chain joins TRBV5-4 to TRBJ1-4; D is unclear. V lost 0 bases and J lost 5, with 8 bases in between. CDR3 length: 14 amino acids. The germline V gene encodes CDR1 SGHNT and CDR2 YYREEE (reference sequence). CDR3 DNA sequence: TGTGCCAGCAGCTTGGGGCAGAAGAATGAAAAACTGTTTTTT. Encoded protein: CASSLGQKNEKLFF.

This chain joins TRBV2 and TRBJ1-5; D is undetermined. With 11 bases removed from V and 5 bases from J, the gap between germline ends came to 16 bases. The CDR3 is 13 residues long. Germline CDR1 SNHLY, CDR2 FYNNEI. The CDR3 DNA is TGTGCCGGTGCGGGGTCGATGGATCAGCCCCAGCATTTT. This encodes CAGAGSMDQPQHF.

The J gene is TRBJ2-5, the V gene TRBV14; D is perhaps TRBD1 (6 bases). The CDR3 runs to 14 residues. CDR1 is SGHDN and CDR2 is FVKESK in the germline V gene. Trimming cost V 4 bases and J 4 bases, with 13 bases left between them. The DNA for the CDR3 is TGTGCCAGCAGCCCCGCAGGGGTCGTAGAGACCCAGTACTTC. Translating it yields CASSPAGVVETQYF.

V usage is TRBV27 and J usage is TRBJ1-6; D is ambiguous. The CDR3 length is 14 residues. The V end lost 2 bases, the J end lost 6 bases, and 8 bases lay between the germline ends. The germline V gene has CDR1 MNHEY and CDR2 SMNVEV (reference sequence). The DNA of the CDR3 is TGTGCCAGCAGTTTACGGACCCTTAATTCACCCCTCCACTTT. The encoded protein is CASSLRTLNSPLHF.

J is TRBJ1-1 and V is TRBV5-1; the D gene is possibly TRBD1 (5 bases). The CDR3 loop spans 13 amino acids. V lost 0 bases to trimming and J lost 5 bases, with 8 bases between them. Germline lookup yields CDR1 SGHRS and CDR2 YFSETQ. CDR3 nucleotides: TGCGCCAGCAGCTTGGGAAGGGGTACTGAAGCTTTCTTT. Its translation: CASSLGRGTEAFF.

J is TRBJ1-2 and V is TRBV24-1, with a possible D match to TRBD1 (5 bases). V was trimmed by 2 bases and J by 2 bases, leaving 8 bases between them. The CDR3 has 14 amino acids. CDR1 is KGHDR and CDR2 is SFDVKD in the germline V gene. The CDR3 DNA reads TGTGCCACCAGTGATTGGGACCGCAACTATGGCTACACCTTC. Translated, it gives CATSDWDRNYGYTF.

The chain joins TRBV18 to TRBJ2-7, with TRBD2 identical over 12 bases. Losses at the gene ends were 2 bases for V and 2 bases for J; bases not matched to a gene: 4. The CDR3 has 16 amino acids. Germline V CDR1 and CDR2: KGHSH, LQKENI. This CDR3 reads CASSPRLAGGPYEQYF. CDR3 nucleotides: TGTGCCAGCTCACCAAGGCTAGCGGGGGGGCCCTACGAGCAGTACTTC.

V and J are TRBV9 and TRBJ2-1; 11 nucleotides match TRBD2. J gave up 5 bases and V 2 bases, and 6 bases lay outside the gene matches. The CDR3 sequence is 16 residues long. Germline V gives CDR1 SGDLS, CDR2 YYNGEE. CDR3 protein: CASSVGGLAANNEQFF. CDR3 in DNA: TGTGCCAGCAGCGTGGGGGGACTAGCGGCAAACAATGAGCAGTTCTTC.

The chain has TRBV19 and TRBJ1-1, with D possibly TRBD1 on 5 matching bases. Between the trimmed V and J ends, which lost 7 bases and 8 bases, there was a span of 20 bases. This CDR3 contains 14 residues. In germline, CDR1 is LNHDA, CDR2 SQIVND (reference sequence). CDR3 residues: CASTNRRQSPEAFF. CDR3 DNA: TGTGCCAGTACCAACCGCCGACAGAGCCCAGAAGCTTTCTTT.

The V and J genes are TRBV4-2 and TRBJ1-2; no clear D. V was shortened by 0 bases and J by 2 bases, with 13 bases between the two germline ends. The CDR3 totals 16 residues. The germline CDR1 and CDR2 sequences are LGHNA and YNFKEQ. CDR3 nucleotides: TGTGCCAGCAGCCAAGACGATTCTAACCCCAACTATGGCTACACCTTC. As protein: CASSQDDSNPNYGYTF.

The chain combines TRBV10-2 with TRBJ2-1, with D tentatively TRBD2 (5 bases). The germline V and J ends were trimmed by 0 bases and 6 bases, with 9 bases remaining between them. Germline CDR1 reads WSHSY; CDR2 reads SAAADI. This CDR3 spans 14 amino acids. The CDR3: CASSESREVNEQFF. The CDR3 region has the DNA TGCGCCAGCAGTGAGTCGAGGGAAGTCAATGAGCAGTTCTTC.

With regard to this clone: Other DNA sequences in this specimen translate into the identical CDR3. The chain couples TRBV11-2 to TRBJ2-2; 8 bases are a match to TRBD2. This CDR3 has 17 residues. V shed 1 base and J 1 base; nucleotides not matched to a gene: 5. Germline CDR1 SGHAT, CDR2 FQNNGV. CDR3 loop: CASSLGVAGGNTGELFF. In DNA, the CDR3 is TGTGCCAGCAGCTTAGGGGTGGCGGGGGGGAACACCGGGGAGCTGTTTTTT.